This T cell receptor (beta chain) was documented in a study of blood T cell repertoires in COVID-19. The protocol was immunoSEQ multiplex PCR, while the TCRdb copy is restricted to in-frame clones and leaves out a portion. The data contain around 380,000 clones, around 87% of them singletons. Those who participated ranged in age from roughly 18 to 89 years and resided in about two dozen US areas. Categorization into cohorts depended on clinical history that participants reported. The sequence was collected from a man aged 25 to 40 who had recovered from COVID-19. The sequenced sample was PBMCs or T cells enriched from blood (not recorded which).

The CDR3 spells CASSSRGKGTDTQYF. In DNA, the CDR3 is TGTGCCAGCAGCTCCCGGGGAAAGGGCACAGATACGCAGTATTTT. The gene calls are TRBV7-9 and TRBJ2-3; tentative D call: TRBD2 (5 bases). This CDR3 is 15 amino acids long. Germline loops: CDR1 SEHNR, CDR2 FQNEAQ (reference sequence). The V and J ends lost 4 bases and 1 base respectively, with 12 bases between them. The whole variable domain, remainder taken from reference TRBV7-9 and TRBJ2-3, is DTGVSQNPRHKITKRGQNVTFRCDPISEHNRLYWYRQTLGQGPEFLTYFQNEAQLEKSRLLSDRFSAERPKGSFSTLEIQRTEQGDSAMYLCASSSRGKGTDTQYFGPGTRLTVL.